These T cell receptor beta chains were read from a single sample in a study of T cell responses to AZD1222 COVID-19 vaccine. Generated by immunoSEQ multiplex PCR, the TCRdb table keeps only in-frame clones and is missing some. The table includes 130,000 to 150,000 clones, approximately 89% detected once. Material: peripheral blood, obtained 28 days after the second AZD1222 dose. The source is an adult who received the AZD1222 COVID-19 vaccine. The CDR3 runs from the conserved cysteine through the conserved F or W. D genes are given only for firm matches. Clone size is stated in some rows and not others, as once, few, many or a class when expanded.

v_call	d_call	j_call	clone_size	cdr3_aa	cdr3_nt
TRBV24-1	-	TRBJ1-2	-	CATSDLKGSGYTF	TGTGCCACCAGTGATTTAAAGGGGTCTGGCTACACCTTC
TRBV18	-	TRBJ1-4	-	CASSPKTEYVNEKLFF	TGTGCCAGCTCACCAAAGACAGAATATGTTAATGAAAAACTGTTTTTT
TRBV5-5	-	TRBJ2-7	-	CASSLGNSVEQYF	TGTGCCAGCAGCTTGGGGAATTCGGTAGAGCAGTACTTC
TRBV6-1	TRBD1	TRBJ1-2	-	CASMQGGYGYTF	TGTGCCAGCATGCAGGGGGGCTATGGCTACACCTTC
TRBV5-1	-	TRBJ2-1	-	CASSLGQVYNEQFF	TGCGCCAGCAGCTTGGGACAGGTCTACAATGAGCAGTTCTTC
TRBV9	-	TRBJ2-5	-	CASSVGGGETQYF	TGTGCCAGCAGCGTAGGTGGCGGAGAGACCCAGTACTTC
TRBV7-9	-	TRBJ1-2	once	CASSFTGNGYTF	TGTGCCAGCAGCTTTACAGGGAATGGCTACACCTTC
TRBV5-6	-	TRBJ1-4	-	CASSFMSGEKLFF	TGTGCCAGCAGCTTCATGTCAGGTGAAAAACTGTTTTTT
TRBV30	-	TRBJ2-5	-	CAWSVIAVQETQYF	TGTGCCTGGAGTGTAATTGCTGTCCAAGAGACCCAGTACTTC
TRBV5-4	TRBD2	TRBJ2-1	-	CASSLVLAEGSEQFF	TGTGCCAGCAGCTTGGTACTAGCGGAAGGGAGTGAGCAGTTCTTC
TRBV4-3	-	TRBJ1-3	-	CASSQDRPGSDSGNTIYF	TGCGCCAGCAGCCAAGATCGACCGGGCAGCGACTCTGGAAACACCATATATTTT
TRBV11-2	TRBD1	TRBJ1-1	-	CAGSDTGTALTEAFF	TGTGCCGGCAGCGACACCGGGACAGCTTTGACTGAAGCTTTCTTT
TRBV6-2/TRBV6-3	-	TRBJ2-4	-	CASSYSKAGPKNIQYF	TGTGCCAGCAGTTACTCGAAGGCGGGACCCAAAAACATTCAGTACTTC
TRBV7-2	-	TRBJ1-5	once	CASSKQGRENQPQHF	TGTGCCAGCAGCAAACAGGGAAGGGAAAATCAGCCCCAGCATTTT
TRBV24-1	-	TRBJ2-3	-	CATSGGVWADTQYF	TGTGCCACCAGTGGCGGGGTCTGGGCAGATACGCAGTATTTT
TRBV7-8	TRBD2	TRBJ2-1	-	CASSPGRRRLADNEQFF	TGTGCCAGCAGCCCAGGGCGGAGGAGGCTAGCGGACAATGAGCAGTTCTTC
TRBV25-1	-	TRBJ1-1	-	CASSFSLGEVDTEAFF	TGTGCCAGCAGTTTTTCCCTCGGGGAGGTGGACACTGAAGCTTTCTTT
TRBV7-6	-	TRBJ1-6	-	CASSLAGAPLHF	TGTGCCAGCAGCTTAGCGGGGGCACCCCTCCACTTT
TRBV14	TRBD1	TRBJ1-2	-	CASSSTGEGVDGYTF	TGTGCCAGCAGCTCGACAGGGGAAGGAGTGGATGGCTACACCTTC
TRBV9	-	TRBJ1-2	-	CASSPQGNYGYTF	TGTGCCAGCAGCCCTCAGGGGAACTATGGCTACACCTTC
TRBV4-3	TRBD1	TRBJ1-4	once	CASSPQKGADEKLFF	TGCGCCAGCAGCCCCCAAAAGGGGGCTGATGAAAAACTGTTTTTT
TRBV18	-	TRBJ1-6	-	CASSPLVAGENSPLHF	TGTGCCAGCTCACCACTCGTGGCAGGGGAGAATTCACCCCTCCACTTT
TRBV4-1	-	TRBJ2-7	-	CASSQAPTGYEQYF	TGCGCCAGCAGCCAAGCGCCTACAGGGTACGAGCAGTACTTC
TRBV11-2	TRBD1	TRBJ1-6	-	CASGTPNRGSTMNSPLHF	TGTGCCAGCGGCACCCCAAACAGGGGATCAACAATGAATTCACCCCTCCACTTT
TRBV7-9	-	TRBJ1-1	few	CASSHDANTEAFF	TGTGCCAGCAGCCATGACGCGAACACTGAAGCTTTCTTT
TRBV10-1	-	TRBJ2-3	-	CASSGTGSDTQYF	TGCGCCAGCAGTGGAACAGGGTCAGATACGCAGTATTTT
TRBV7-6	TRBD1	TRBJ2-7	-	CASSPRDRVTEQYF	TGTGCCAGCAGCCCTCGGGACAGGGTCACCGAGCAGTACTTC
TRBV11-3	-	TRBJ2-7	-	CASSLRDYYEQYF	TGTGCCAGCAGCTTAAGGGATTACTACGAGCAGTACTTC
TRBV5-5	-	TRBJ2-1	-	CASSLEAYNEQFF	TGTGCCAGCAGCTTGGAGGCATACAATGAGCAGTTCTTC
TRBV7-2	-	TRBJ2-5	once	CASSFSEGKGQETQYF	TGTGCCAGCAGCTTTTCGGAGGGTAAAGGCCAAGAGACCCAGTACTTC
TRBV30	TRBD1	TRBJ1-5	-	CAWSGRAGGSNQPQHF	TGTGCCTGGAGTGGTAGGGCAGGGGGCTCCAATCAGCCCCAGCATTTT
TRBV7-2	-	TRBJ1-4	-	CASSQQGSNEKLFF	TGTGCCAGCAGCCAACAGGGTTCTAATGAAAAACTGTTTTTT
TRBV21-1	-	TRBJ1-5	-	CASSKVGETCNQPQHF	TGTGCCAGCAGCAAAGTCGGGGAAACGTGCAATCAGCCCCAGCATTTT
TRBV29-1	TRBD1	TRBJ1-2	-	CSVGQGANYGYTF	TGCAGCGTTGGACAGGGCGCTAACTATGGCTACACCTTC
TRBV5-1	TRBD2	TRBJ2-1	-	CASSLLAGGAYNEQFF	TGCGCCAGCAGCTTATTAGCGGGAGGGGCCTACAATGAGCAGTTCTTC
TRBV28	TRBD2	TRBJ2-1	-	CASSLEASGRAHEQFF	TGTGCCAGCAGTTTGGAGGCTAGCGGGAGGGCCCATGAGCAGTTCTTC
TRBV4-2	-	TRBJ1-1	-	CASSQGGPNTEAFF	TGTGCCAGCAGCCAAGGAGGACCGAACACTGAAGCTTTCTTT
TRBV21-1	-	TRBJ2-1	-	CASSRSPTSGDNEQFF	TGTGCCAGCAGCAGATCCCCGACTAGCGGCGACAATGAGCAGTTCTTC
TRBV7-9	-	TRBJ2-5	few	CASSRQSVGETQYF	TGTGCCAGCAGCCGACAGTCAGTAGGAGAGACCCAGTACTTC
TRBV6-2/TRBV6-3	TRBD2	TRBJ2-7	-	CASSYSSGLRGEQYF	TGTGCCAGCAGTTACTCTAGCGGGCTCCGTGGAGAGCAGTACTTC
TRBV30	-	TRBJ2-7	once	CAWSLADEQYF	TGTGCCTGGAGCCTCGCTGACGAGCAGTACTTC
TRBV19	-	TRBJ1-5	-	CASSFREGQPQHF	TGTGCCAGTAGTTTCAGGGAAGGGCAGCCCCAGCATTTT
TRBV29-1	-	TRBJ1-5	-	CSGPGSNQPQHF	TGCAGCGGTCCCGGGAGCAATCAGCCCCAGCATTTT
TRBV6-5	-	TRBJ1-2	-	CAAQGPPNYGYTF	TGTGCCGCCCAGGGGCCCCCTAACTATGGCTACACCTTC